The 8 T cell receptor beta chains given below trace back to one sample, sequenced in a study of tumor-infiltrating lymphocytes in primary liver carcinoma. TCR beta cDNA was made from 450 to 500 ng total RNA with a constant-region primer. Construction of TCR beta libraries relied on three successive nested multiplex PCR rounds employing slightly modified ARM-PCR. A C-beta reverse primer was combined with TRBV1-TRBV30 forward primers in the first two PCR rounds, and each round had approximately 9 cycles. TCRdb re-analysed the multiplex PCR reads in MiXCR, keeping a single row per CDR3 protein. The repertoire holds approximately 300,000 distinct CDR3 sequences, with 50% to 70% as singletons. Blood RNA came from unsorted whole blood; germline DNA was also extracted. Sequenced material: peripheral blood. The source of these receptors is a man aged 35-49 years with primary liver carcinoma and hepatitis B virus infection.

CDR3: CSVELGRHEQYF. CDR3 DNA: TGCAGCGTTGAATTGGGGAGGCACGAGCAGTACTTC. The chain is built from TRBV29-1 and TRBJ2-7; D perhaps matches TRBD2 (6 bases). Trimming shortened V by 2 bases and J by 5 bases, and 10 bases separated the two germline ends. Germline CDR1 SQVTM, CDR2 ANQGSEA. The CDR3 extends over 12 amino acids.

About this clonotype: This may be a read error, as it is one base from a much larger clone. The chain carries TRBV6-5 and TRBJ2-1; D might be TRBD1 (8 bases). The V gene's germline CDR1 is MNHEY and CDR2 SVGAGI. V lost 6 bases and J lost 9, with 18 bases in between. There are 14 residues in the CDR3. CDR3 residues: CASSRNRGGAEQFF. In DNA, the CDR3 is TGTGCCAGCAGCCGGAACAGGGGGGGGGCTGAGCAGTTCTTC.

This clonotype was observed a handful of times. The CDR3, as DNA: TGTGCCAGCAGTTCTCCACTAACTCCGGGAGGCTACACCTTC. This encodes CASSSPLTPGGYTF. J is TRBJ1-2 and V is TRBV6-5, with no clear D. From germline, CDR1 is MNHEY and CDR2 SVGAGI. The CDR3 sequence is 14 residues long. Trimming removed 4 bases at V and 8 bases at J, with 17 bases between.

Points on this clonotype: A read error is possible here, since a much larger clone lies one base away. This sequence joins TRBV12-3 or TRBV12-4 and TRBJ2-7; TRBD2 matches at 10 bases. This CDR3 is built from 15 residues. As DNA, the CDR3 is TGTGTCAGCAGTTTAATAGCGGGAGGCACCTACGAGCAGTACTTC. Protein: CVSSLIAGGTYEQYF.

The chain couples TRBV2 to TRBJ2-7, with 10 bases fitting TRBD1. The CDR3 runs to 14 residues. Trimming cost V 5 bases and J 1 base; bases outside gene matches: 2. Per the germline V gene, CDR1 is SNHLY and CDR2 is FYNNEI. Here the CDR3 DNA reads TGTGCCAGCAGTCGACAGGGGGCATCCTACGAGCAGTACTTC. Protein product: CASSRQGASYEQYF.

This clonotype came up once. V and J are TRBV4-3 and TRBJ2-7; maybe TRBD1 (6 bases). Trimming took 5 bases from V and 3 from J, leaving 14 bases between them. Germline values: CDR1 LGHNA, CDR2 YSLEER. The CDR3 contains 14 residues. The DNA of the CDR3 is TGCGCCAGCAGCTCCAAGGACAGCAGCTACGAGCAGTACTTC. Translated, it gives CASSSKDSSYEQYF.

The chain uses TRBV28 and TRBJ2-7, with TRBD1 identical over 10 bases. V gave up 10 bases and J gave up 4 bases; unmatched junction bases: 7. Germline CDR1 MDHEN, CDR2 SYDVKM. The CDR3 has 13 residues. CDR3 region: CANKDRGPYEQYF. CDR3 nucleotides: TGTGCCAACAAAGACAGGGGGCCTTACGAGCAGTACTTC. The full variable domain, rest sourced from reference TRBV28 and TRBJ2-7, is DVKVTQSSRYLVKRTGEKVFLECVQDMDHENMFWYRQDPGLGLRLIYFSYDVKMKEKGDIPEGYSVSREKKERFSLILESASTNQTSMYLCANKDRGPYEQYFGPGTRLTVT.

In the case of this clonotype: The junction differs from germline at one of its ends, possibly a read error. The chain combines TRBV11-3 with TRBJ2-3; D gene unclear. The CDR3 loop spans 14 amino acids. Looked up from germline, CDR1 is SGHNT and CDR2 is YENEEA. The CDR3 spells CSSSLGRSTDTQYF. CDR3 DNA: TGTTCCAGCAGCTTAGGGCGGAGCACAGATACGCAATATTTT.